This T cell receptor (beta chain) was recorded in a study of T cell repertoires in cytomegalovirus infection. Study context: Public TCR beta signatures indicated both CMV infection and matching HLA type. Whole-study findings and limits: Summed frequency of public TCR beta families distinguished CMV carriers with the relevant HLA. The ex vivo response was dominated by HLA-C-restricted CMV-specific TCR beta clonotypes.

One entry per CDR3 protein results from TCRdb running MiXCR on the reads. This table has over 250,000 distinct CDR3 sequences, more than 20% appearing once. This clonotype turned up a few times. Its matching antigen is unknown. Germline CDR1 and CDR2: SQVTM and ANQGSEA. The J segment lost 5 bases and the V segment lost 6 bases, leaving 5 bases of the junction unmatched. The CDR3 length is 13 residues. This rearrangement joins TRBV29-1 to TRBJ2-7; 12 bases match TRBD1. This sequence was found in a human donor in good health (CMV status not recorded). Some clones in this sample may be carry-over from other donors' samples. The sequenced sample was PBMCs. The CDR3 DNA follows: TGCAGCGTGGGACAGGGGGCTCCGAACGAGCAGTACTTC. Encoded protein: CSVGQGAPNEQYF.